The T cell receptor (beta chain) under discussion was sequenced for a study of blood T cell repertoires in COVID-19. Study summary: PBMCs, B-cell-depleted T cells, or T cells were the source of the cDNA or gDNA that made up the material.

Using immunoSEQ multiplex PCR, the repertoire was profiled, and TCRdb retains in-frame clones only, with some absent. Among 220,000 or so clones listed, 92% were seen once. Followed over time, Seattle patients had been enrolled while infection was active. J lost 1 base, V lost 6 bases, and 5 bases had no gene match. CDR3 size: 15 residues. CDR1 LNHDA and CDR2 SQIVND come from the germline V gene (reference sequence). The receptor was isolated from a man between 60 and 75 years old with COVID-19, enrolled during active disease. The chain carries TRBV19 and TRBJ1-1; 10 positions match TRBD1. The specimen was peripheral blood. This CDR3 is CASRLRQGANTEAFF. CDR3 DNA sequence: TGTGCCAGTAGACTCCGACAGGGGGCGAACACTGAAGCTTTCTTT. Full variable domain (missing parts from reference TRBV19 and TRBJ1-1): DGGITQSPKYLFRKEGQNVTLSCEQNLNHDAMYWYRQDPGQGLRLIYYSQIVNDFQKGDIAEGYSVSREKKESFPLTVTSAQKNPTAFYLCASRLRQGANTEAFFGQGTRLTVV.